The 13 T cell receptor beta chains below all came from one sample that was sequenced in a study of T cells in Graves' hyperthyroidism and ophthalmopathy. There were TCR beta CDR3 regions amplified from RNA transcripts. The HTBI primer set drove a first-round RT-PCR of the TCR CDR3. TCRdb re-analysed the multiplex PCR reads in MiXCR, keeping a single row per CDR3 protein. The sample has about 640,000 distinct CDR3 sequences, about a fifth seen once. The sample comprised blood. All receptors derive from a man under 40 with Graves' ophthalmopathy.

This clonotype was counted ten times or more. The genes are TRBV5-6 and TRBJ1-5; D not certain. CDR1 and CDR2 (germline): SGHDT, YYEEEE. The V end was cut by 5 bases, the J end by 5 bases, with 8 bases between. This CDR3 region has 12 residues. CDR3 protein: CASSLGDQPQHF. CDR3 nucleotide sequence: TGTGCCAGCAGTTTAGGTGATCAGCCCCAGCATTTT.

This clonotype occurred many times. The chain has TRBV28 and TRBJ1-1; TRBD1 matches at 7 bases. This CDR3 region has 12 residues. CDR1 is MDHEN, CDR2 SYDVKM, per germline. Trimming removed 6 bases from V and 6 bases from J; junction bases left unmatched: 4. CDR3 residues: CASRRQGSEAFF. CDR3 DNA sequence: TGTGCCAGCAGGCGACAGGGCTCTGAAGCTTTCTTT.

This clonotype was counted many times. The CDR3 DNA is TGCGCCAGCAGCCAGGAACAGTGGGACATTCAGTACTTC. Its protein product is CASSQEQWDIQYF. This chain joins TRBV4-3 and TRBJ2-4; no reliable D call. The CDR3 runs to 13 residues. Germline V gene lookup returns CDR1 LGHNA and CDR2 YSLEER. Between the trimmed V and J ends, which lost 3 bases and 8 bases, there was a span of 11 bases.

Only a few counts were recorded for this clonotype. This chain uses TRBV6-5 with TRBJ2-1; 9 bases match TRBD1. The junction had 2 bases not matched to a gene; V was cut back by 2 bases and J by 6 bases. The CDR3 length is 14 residues. Germline V lookup: CDR1 MNHEY, CDR2 SVGAGI. The CDR3 DNA reads TGTGCCAGCAGTTACGCGACAGGGGGCAATGAGCAGTTCTTC. Translated: CASSYATGGNEQFF.

J is TRBJ2-1 and V is TRBV3-1; D may correspond to TRBD1 or TRBD2 (6 bases each). This CDR3 has 13 amino acids. Germline CDR1 and CDR2: LGHDT and YNNKEL (reference sequence). V lost 8 bases and J lost 6, with 14 bases in between. The CDR3 bases are TGTGCCAGCGGGGGCGGGGCCTGCAATGAGCAGTTCTTC. This encodes CASGGGACNEQFF.

This clonotype was counted a few times. The chain carries TRBV11-2 and TRBJ2-1; 11 nucleotides match TRBD2. The CDR3 is 16 residues long. The V gene end was trimmed by 8 bases and the J gene end by 9 bases; junction bases not matched to a gene: 15. From germline, CDR1 is SGHAT and CDR2 FQNNGV. The CDR3 loop is CASGPRTSGSASEQFF. The CDR3 DNA sequence: TGTGCCAGCGGCCCAAGGACTAGCGGGTCCGCCAGTGAGCAGTTCTTC.

The chain has TRBV6-1 and TRBJ2-2; D is unclear. Trimming cost V 5 bases and J 4 bases, with 8 bases left between them. The CDR3 extends over 13 amino acids. The V gene's germline CDR1 is MNHNS and CDR2 SASEGT. The CDR3 sequence: CASSTLTTGELFF. The CDR3 bases are TGTGCCAGCAGTACGCTTACCACCGGGGAGCTGTTTTTT.

This clonotype occurred a few times. The CDR3 loop reads CASSTGFHEQYF. CDR3 bases: TGTGCCAGCAGTACAGGGTTCCACGAGCAGTACTTC. V is TRBV6-1 and J is TRBJ2-7, with a tentative D call TRBD1 (6 bases). The CDR3 has 12 residues. With 5 bases removed from V and 5 bases from J, the gap between germline ends came to 10 bases. Per the germline V gene, CDR1 is MNHNS and CDR2 is SASEGT.

The chain couples TRBV4-3 to TRBJ1-4; no clear D gene. This CDR3 region has 13 residues. V was pared by 4 bases and J by 8 bases, with 11 bases between. The germline V gene encodes CDR1 LGHNA and CDR2 YSLEER. In DNA form, the CDR3 reads TGCGCCAGCAGCCCCTTCCGGGGAGAAAAACTGTTTTTT. It translates to CASSPFRGEKLFF.

The J gene is TRBJ2-3, the V gene TRBV24-1, with TRBD2 identical over 10 bases. The CDR3 covers 16 residues. With V trimmed by 7 bases and J by 4 bases, 10 bases remained unmatched. The germline V gene has CDR1 KGHDR and CDR2 SFDVKD. This chain's CDR3 is CATSFPGLAFADTQYF. The CDR3 coding sequence is TGTGCCACCAGCTTCCCGGGACTAGCGTTCGCAGATACGCAGTATTTT.

The table lists this clonotype with many counts. The chain recombines TRBV5-5 with TRBJ1-2, with D possibly being TRBD1 (5 bases). The CDR3 length is 17 residues. In germline, CDR1 is SGHKS, CDR2 YYEKEE (reference sequence). V was cut by 5 bases and J by 0 bases, with 20 bases left in between. CDR3 region: CASSSSLLRESNYGYTF. The CDR3, as DNA: TGTGCCAGCAGTTCAAGCCTCCTCAGGGAATCTAACTATGGCTACACCTTC.

The chain uses TRBV20-1 and TRBJ1-6; 7 bases line up with TRBD1. Trimming cost V 7 bases and J 16 bases; bases outside gene matches: 10. The CDR3 runs 11 residues. Germline V CDR1 and CDR2: DFQATT, SNEGSKA (reference sequence). The CDR3: CSVQGEGPLHF. As DNA, the CDR3 is TGCAGTGTTCAGGGGGAGGGACCTCTCCACTTT.

This clonotype occurred a few times. The chain couples TRBV11-2 to TRBJ2-5; 12 bases are a match to TRBD2. CDR1 is SGHAT, CDR2 FQNNGV, per germline. Trimming took 1 base from V and 3 from J; bases not matched to a gene: 9. The CDR3 extends over 18 amino acids. The CDR3 DNA follows: TGTGCCAGCAGCTTAGGTCGACTAGCGGGAGTACAAAAAGAGACCCAGTACTTC. This sequence encodes CASSLGRLAGVQKETQYF.